These T cell receptor beta chains were read from a single sample in a study of shared clonotypes between healthy human individuals. Measured with immunoSEQ multiplex PCR; TCRdb has only the in-frame clones, and not every one. The sample consists of roughly 2.5 million clones, roughly nine tenths of them appearing once. The material sequenced was naive CD4+ T cells sorted from blood. These receptors originate from a man between 18 and 29 years old in good health. Both conserved end residues are part of each CDR3. Each record gives: V gene, D gene, clone size, J gene, CDR3 DNA, CDR3 protein. The D gene is left open where the match is weak. The listing skips clone size in some rows; elsewhere it reads once, few, many or a size class.

TRBV7-6	NA	NA	TRBJ1-1	TGTGCCAGCAGCTTAGCGCAAATCAGTAACTCTGAAGCTTTCTTT	CASSLAQISNSEAFF
TRBV30	NA	NA	TRBJ1-1	TGTGCCTGGCGGACAGTACAGAACACTGAAGCTTTCTTT	CAWRTVQNTEAFF
TRBV6-5	TRBD2	NA	TRBJ2-1	TGTGCCAGCAGTTACAGCGGGGGGAGCTCCTACAATGAGCAGTTCTTC	CASSYSGGSSYNEQFF
TRBV18	TRBD2	NA	TRBJ2-1	TGTGCCAGCTCACGTCTAGCGGGTAGCTCCTACAATGAGCAGTTCTTC	CASSRLAGSSYNEQFF
TRBV30	NA	few	TRBJ1-6	TGTGCCTGGAGTGAGAGGGAGGCCCTCCACTTT	CAWSEREALHF
TRBV6-6	NA	NA	TRBJ1-1	TGTGCCAGCAGTTACTCCCCGGTGAACACTGAAGCTTTCTTT	CASSYSPVNTEAFF
TRBV4-3	TRBD2	NA	TRBJ2-4	TGCGCCAGCAGCCTCCAACACACTAGCGGGGGAAAAAACATTCAGTACTTC	CASSLQHTSGGKNIQYF
TRBV19	TRBD1	once	TRBJ2-2	TGTGCCTCAATAAGGGGGACAGGGCAATACACCGGGGAGCTGTTTTTT	CASIRGTGQYTGELFF
TRBV11-2	TRBD1	NA	TRBJ1-2	TGTGCCAGCAGCTCACAGGGGGCAATTGGCTACACCTTC	CASSSQGAIGYTF
TRBV28	TRBD2	NA	TRBJ2-1	TGTGCCAGCAGTCCCCCTAGGACTAGCGGGAGGAATGAGCAGTTCTTC	CASSPPRTSGRNEQFF
TRBV6-5	NA	NA	TRBJ1-6	TGTGCCAGCAGTTACTCCTCTGTGGAGCCCCTCCACTTT	CASSYSSVEPLHF
TRBV12-5	NA	NA	TRBJ1-2	TGTGCTAGTGGTTTGGTGAACTATGGCTACACCTTC	CASGLVNYGYTF
TRBV2	TRBD1	few	TRBJ1-2	TGTGCCAGCAGGGACAGGGTGACTGGTGGCTACACCTTC	CASRDRVTGGYTF
TRBV6-5	TRBD2	NA	TRBJ2-7	TGTGCCACACGGGCTAGCGGGACCTACGAGCAGTACTTC	CATRASGTYEQYF
TRBV28	NA	NA	TRBJ2-7	TGTGCCAGCAGTGAGACTAACACCTACGAGCAGTACTTC	CASSETNTYEQYF
TRBV5-1	NA	NA	TRBJ2-7	TGCGCCAGCAGCTTGGAAAACGAGCAGTACTTC	CASSLENEQYF
TRBV7-9	TRBD2	NA	TRBJ2-1	TGTGCCAGCGGCCCGGGACTAGCGGGGTCGACCTACAATGAGCAGTTCTTC	CASGPGLAGSTYNEQFF
TRBV4-1	NA	NA	TRBJ1-3	TGCGCCAGCAGCCAAGGAAGCCAACAAGGAAACACCATATATTTT	CASSQGSQQGNTIYF
TRBV28	NA	NA	TRBJ1-5	TGTGCCAGCATCCAGGGAGGCCCTAGCAATCAGCCCCAGCATTTT	CASIQGGPSNQPQHF
TRBV2	NA	few	TRBJ1-2	TGTGCCAGCAGTGACGTACAGGACTATGGCTACACCTTC	CASSDVQDYGYTF
TRBV4-3	TRBD1	NA	TRBJ1-6	TGCGCCAGCAGCCCAAGACAGGGCGGGCATTCACCCCTCCACTTT	CASSPRQGGHSPLHF
TRBV28	NA	once	TRBJ2-1	TGTGCCAGCAGTTTCCCCTCGGGGGCGGATGAGCAGTTCTTC	CASSFPSGADEQFF
TRBV7-3	TRBD1	NA	TRBJ1-2	TGTGCCAGCAGCCAGGGGGCATCAGGCTACACCTTC	CASSQGASGYTF
TRBV11-2	NA	few	TRBJ1-1	TGTGCCAGCAGCCGACGACAGTGGGACACTGAAGCTTTCTTT	CASSRRQWDTEAFF
TRBV28	NA	few	TRBJ1-2	TGTGCCAGCAGCCCCGACACGGCCCGGGGCTACACCTTC	CASSPDTARGYTF
TRBV5-1	TRBD1	NA	TRBJ1-4	TGCGCCAGCAGCCACGACAGGGAGGGTGAAAAACTGTTTTTT	CASSHDREGEKLFF
TRBV18	NA	NA	TRBJ1-1	TGTGCCAGCTCACCAGTGACCATGAACACTGAAGCTTTCTTT	CASSPVTMNTEAFF
TRBV7-9	NA	NA	TRBJ1-4	TGTGCCAGCAGCAAAATGAGTGCAACTAATGAAAAACTGTTTTTT	CASSKMSATNEKLFF
TRBV2	NA	NA	TRBJ2-7	TGTGCCAGCAGAGCAGAGTCGGTCGAGCAGTACTTC	CASRAESVEQYF
TRBV2	TRBD1	NA	TRBJ1-1	TGTGCCAGCAAGGGAAGGACAGGGTTGAACACTGAAGCTTTCTTT	CASKGRTGLNTEAFF
TRBV7-8	TRBD1	NA	TRBJ2-3	TGTGCCAGCAGGCTACGGGACAGGGGTTCAGATACGCAGTATTTT	CASRLRDRGSDTQYF
TRBV7-3	NA	NA	TRBJ2-7	TGTGCCAGCAGCTTAGGAGTAGTCCCCTACGAGCAGTACTTC	CASSLGVVPYEQYF
TRBV6-6	NA	NA	TRBJ1-1	TGTGCCAGCAGGCCTGGTAGGTCTGAAGCTTTCTTT	CASRPGRSEAFF
TRBV28	NA	few	TRBJ2-2	TGTGCCAGCAGTCCCGGACAGAACACCGGGGAGCTGTTTTTT	CASSPGQNTGELFF
TRBV28	NA	NA	TRBJ2-4	TGTGCCAGCAGTTTACTAGCCAAAAACATTCAGTACTTC	CASSLLAKNIQYF
TRBV5-1	NA	NA	TRBJ2-2	TGCGCCAGCAGCTTAAGAGGGTCCGACACCGGGGAGCTGTTTTTT	CASSLRGSDTGELFF